These T cell receptor beta chains were read from a single sample in a study of OX40 agonist ivuxolimab in advanced cancers. The data were produced by immunoSEQ multiplex PCR, yet TCRdb's version contains in-frame clones alone and is incomplete. The sample lists about 24,000 clones, 65% to 85% seen once, with roughly 15% in the top ten. The sample was CD4+ or CD8+ T cells sorted from blood, taken in a trial of the OX40 agonist ivuxolimab. These receptors were taken from an adult with an advanced solid tumor such as melanoma, head and neck, liver or kidney cancer. Both conserved end residues are part of each CDR3. A D gene is named only where the DNA matches it firmly. The listing skips clone size in some rows; elsewhere it reads once, few, many or a size class.

TRBV27	TRBJ2-3	NA	once	CASRNWAEGTQYF
TRBV4-3	TRBJ1-1	NA	NA	CASSQVQGVNTEAFF
TRBV7-2	TRBJ2-3	NA	NA	CASSARLASQGTQYF
TRBV7-8	TRBJ2-3	TRBD2	NA	CASSLETRTSGGFSDTQYF
TRBV9	TRBJ2-1	TRBD2	NA	CASSVRLAGAYNEQFF
TRBV7-2	TRBJ2-3	NA	NA	CASSLTVWPDTQYF
TRBV6-6	TRBJ1-4	NA	NA	CACQRTTNEKLFF
TRBV2	TRBJ2-3	TRBD2	NA	CASLRGVSTDTQYF
TRBV19	TRBJ1-6	NA	NA	CASSIQGSISPLHF
TRBV18	TRBJ1-6	TRBD1	NA	CASSPTGTGGGSPLHF
TRBV4-2	TRBJ2-3	TRBD2	NA	CASSRRGLAGPSGRDTQYF
TRBV10-2	TRBJ2-3	TRBD2	NA	CASSLTSGVVDTQYF
TRBV5-1	TRBJ2-3	TRBD2	NA	CASSLGLAGYTDTQYF
TRBV5-1	TRBJ1-1	TRBD1	NA	CASSWRQGVYTEAFF
TRBV19	TRBJ2-7	TRBD1	NA	CASSVDRAYEQYF
TRBV27	TRBJ2-1	TRBD1	NA	CASSQIDRALGNEQFF
TRBV5-4	TRBJ2-3	NA	NA	CASSPPFGGGQGPDTQYF
TRBV19	TRBJ2-7	TRBD1	NA	CASSSIPGTGGSHEQYF
TRBV5-1	TRBJ2-5	TRBD2	NA	CASSPGTSGGTAQETQYF
TRBV7-3	TRBJ1-3	TRBD1	NA	CASTGTGGNTIYF
TRBV6-6	TRBJ1-2	TRBD1	once	CATQKRDRGDPTF
TRBV7-2	TRBJ2-7	NA	NA	CASSLVRGGYEQYF
TRBV9	TRBJ2-5	TRBD2	few	CASSPHAGGVNQETQYF
TRBV11-3	TRBJ2-7	TRBD2	few	CASSSGLAGTYEQYF
TRBV13	TRBJ2-5	NA	NA	CASSLNLGETQYF
TRBV7-2	TRBJ2-4	TRBD1	few	CASSLRTGLTKNIQYF
TRBV9	TRBJ1-2	NA	NA	CASSASIQGPYGYTF
TRBV18	TRBJ1-2	TRBD1	NA	CASSPGQAPPGYTF
TRBV6-5	TRBJ2-3	NA	NA	CASSYSGGDTDTQYF
TRBV5-6	TRBJ1-5	NA	NA	CASSLGPYSNQPQHF
TRBV18	TRBJ2-5	NA	NA	CASSPTGTETQYF
TRBV14	NA	TRBD2	NA	CASSQSTGGSGRAGSSYEQYF
TRBV9	TRBJ2-3	NA	NA	CASSSRPEDTQYF
TRBV10-3	TRBJ2-1	TRBD2	NA	CAISDSGGAYNEQFF
TRBV4-3	TRBJ2-7	TRBD1	NA	CASSQSTGTAYEQYF
TRBV25-1	TRBJ2-7	NA	once	CASSEYPYHEQYF
TRBV5-1	TRBJ1-1	NA	NA	CASSSSPQDGGAEAFF
TRBV9	TRBJ2-3	NA	NA	CASSVAPHGTDTQYF
TRBV5-1	TRBJ2-6	NA	NA	CASSPNNPTGANVLTF
TRBV25-1	TRBJ2-7	TRBD1	NA	CASRGQLNYEQYF
TRBV9	TRBJ2-5	NA	NA	CASSPTYLETQYF
TRBV9	TRBJ2-1	NA	NA	CASSSRSSYNEQFF
TRBV7-8	TRBJ2-5	NA	once	CASSPLGGPRRQETQYF
TRBV7-2	TRBJ2-7	NA	NA	CASSPGSSNEQYF
TRBV9	TRBJ2-3	TRBD2	once	CASSVGTSGADTQYF
TRBV27	TRBJ1-3	NA	NA	CASSLGGSLGNTIYF
TRBV13	TRBJ2-1	TRBD2	few	CASSLYERGPYNEQFF
TRBV13	TRBJ2-7	TRBD2	NA	CASSLGMGLAVHEQYF
TRBV4-3	TRBJ2-3	TRBD2	NA	CASSQGQTRSGGATDTQYF
TRBV6-5	TRBJ2-3	NA	once	CASSSGLTDTQYF
TRBV11-2	TRBJ2-3	NA	NA	CASRPRWRFHSTDTQYF
TRBV5-6	TRBJ1-1	NA	NA	CASSLGLVTEAFF
TRBV30	TRBJ2-3	NA	NA	CAWSVQGGTDTQYF
TRBV11-2	TRBJ2-1	NA	few	CASSPGTRGIEQFF
TRBV7-2	TRBJ2-2	NA	NA	CASSLGIGTGELFF